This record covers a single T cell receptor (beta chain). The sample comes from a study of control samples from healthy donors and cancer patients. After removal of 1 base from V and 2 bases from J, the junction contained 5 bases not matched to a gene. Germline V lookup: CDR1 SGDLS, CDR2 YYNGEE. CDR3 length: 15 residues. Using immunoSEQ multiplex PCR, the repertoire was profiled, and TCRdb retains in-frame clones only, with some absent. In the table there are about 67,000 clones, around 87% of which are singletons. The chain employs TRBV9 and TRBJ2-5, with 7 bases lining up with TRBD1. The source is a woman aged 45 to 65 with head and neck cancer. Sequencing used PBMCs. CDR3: CASSVTGDRQETQYF. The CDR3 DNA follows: TGTGCCAGCAGCGTAACTGGGGACAGACAAGAGACCCAGTACTTC.